The T cell receptor beta chain described here comes from a study of blood T cell repertoires in COVID-19. Turning to the study itself: The cDNA or gDNA used as material had been derived from T cells, B-cell-depleted T cells, or PBMCs.

In the study's own analysis: Quantification of nucleated cells was approximated via reference gene primer amplification. Libraries were prepared by immunoSEQ multiplex PCR; TCRdb keeps only in-frame clonotypes and omits some of them. V, J and clone size are those of that table, while D and trimming were read from the DNA. This sample yields roughly 150,000 clones, of which more than 75% are seen a single time; 7% to 10% belongs to the top ten. The V end lost 3 bases, the J end lost 0 bases, and 14 bases lay between the germline ends. This CDR3 spans 16 amino acids. In germline, CDR1 is LNHDA, CDR2 SQIVND (reference sequence).

V is TRBV19 and J is TRBJ1-2, with unresolved D. The source material was peripheral blood. The source is a woman aged 55-70 years with COVID-19, enrolled during active disease. The CDR3 sequence: CASSMWSGLANYGYTF. The CDR3 DNA reads as TGTGCCAGTAGTATGTGGTCAGGACTAGCTAACTATGGCTACACCTTC.